The 26 T cell receptor beta chains reported below all come from one sample, sequenced in a study of PD-1 blockade in classical Hodgkin lymphoma. TCRdb keeps only in-frame clones here, not all; method: immunoSEQ multiplex PCR. This sample has more than 85,000 clones, with approximately 90% found just once. Time point of the sample: cycle 4 day 1 (C4D1), after 6 weeks of nivolumab. Relapses following autologous stem cell transplantation were seen in all patients, with brentuximab vedotin exposure varying. The source material was peripheral blood mononuclear cells (PBMCs), sampled before the fourth cycle of nivolumab. These receptors originate from a human donor with classical Hodgkin lymphoma.

This rearrangement joins TRBV5-8 to TRBJ1-1; D not resolved. CDR3 length: 16 amino acids. V shed 2 bases and J shed 4 bases, with 18 bases lying between them. Germline V gives CDR1 SGHTS, CDR2 YDEGEE. CDR3 nucleotides: TGTGCCAGCAGCTTTGACGAAGACGGTGTCGGCACTGAAGCTTTCTTT. Its translation: CASSFDEDGVGTEAFF.

The rearrangement joins TRBV7-8 to TRBJ1-2; maybe TRBD1 (5 bases). The germline gives CDR1 SGHVS, CDR2 FQNEAQ. The CDR3 is 16 residues long. Trimming took off 2 bases at V and 2 bases at J, with 15 bases between the two ends. The CDR3 loop is CASSLRTIGGNYGYTF. In nucleotides, the CDR3 is TGTGCCAGCAGCTTACGGACGATCGGGGGGAACTATGGCTACACCTTC.

The V and J genes are TRBV28 and TRBJ1-1, with D possibly TRBD1 on 6 matching bases. The CDR3 spans 16 residues. V lost 6 bases and J lost 3, with 20 bases in between. Looked up from germline, CDR1 is MDHEN and CDR2 is SYDVKM. The DNA of the CDR3 is TGTGCCAGCAGCCCGGAGGGGGTATCGGGGTACACTGAAGCTTTCTTT. As protein: CASSPEGVSGYTEAFF.

The CDR3 region has the DNA TGTGCCAGCAGTTACCAGGGACGTGAAGCTTTCTTT. This encodes CASSYQGREAFF. The V gene is TRBV6-5, the J gene TRBJ1-1, with D possibly TRBD1 on 5 matching bases. CDR1 is MNHEY, CDR2 SVGAGI, per germline. Between the trimmed V and J ends, which lost 2 bases and 7 bases, there was a span of 8 bases. The CDR3 sequence is 12 residues long.

This chain joins TRBV19 and TRBJ2-3; D gene unclear. V shed 5 bases and J shed 5 bases, with 5 bases lying between them. There are 11 residues in the CDR3. Germline V gives CDR1 LNHDA, CDR2 SQIVND (reference sequence). The CDR3, as DNA: TGTGCCAGTAGTTCAGGAGATACGCAGTATTTT. Residues: CASSSGDTQYF.

This chain joins TRBV13 and TRBJ1-4; TRBD1 is a possible D gene (5 bases). The CDR3 is made up of 15 amino acids. Between the trimmed V and J ends, which lost 3 bases and 6 bases, there was a span of 14 bases. Per the germline V gene, CDR1 is PRHDT and CDR2 is FYEKMQ (reference sequence). The CDR3 loop reads CASSFLTSGDEKLFF. CDR3 DNA sequence: TGTGCCAGCAGCTTTTTAACGTCGGGGGATGAAAAACTGTTTTTT.

The CDR3 spells CASRLAVSSYEQYF. The CDR3 coding sequence is TGTGCCAGCAGGTTAGCGGTGAGCTCCTACGAGCAGTACTTC. The J gene is TRBJ2-7, the V gene TRBV6-5; D possibly corresponds to TRBD2 (6 bases). The CDR3 sequence is 14 residues long. Trimming left V 6 bases short and J 0 bases short, with 12 bases between. In germline, CDR1 is MNHEY, CDR2 SVGAGI.

This chain connects TRBV7-9 to TRBJ2-7; D is perhaps TRBD1 or TRBD2 (5 bases each). The CDR3 loop spans 15 amino acids. Germline V gives CDR1 SEHNR, CDR2 FQNEAQ (reference sequence). V gave up 0 bases and J gave up 2 bases, with 11 bases separating them. CDR3 amino acids: CASSLARDLAYEQYF. In DNA, the CDR3 is TGTGCCAGCAGCTTAGCCAGGGACCTGGCCTACGAGCAGTACTTC.

V gene TRBV6-4 combines with J gene TRBJ2-2; no reliable D call. Trimming pared 0 bases from V and 1 base from J, leaving 3 bases between. Germline assignment: CDR1 MRHNA and CDR2 SNTAGT. The CDR3 is 14 residues long. Here the CDR3 DNA reads TGTGCCAGCAGTGACTCACAGAACACCGGGGAGCTGTTTTTT. This translates into CASSDSQNTGELFF.

This chain joins TRBV19 and TRBJ1-1; D is undetermined. V was shortened by 3 bases and J by 4 bases, with 15 bases between the two germline ends. The germline gives CDR1 LNHDA, CDR2 SQIVND (reference sequence). CDR3 length equals 15 residues. CDR3 sequence: CASSMGNQEGTEAFF. CDR3 in DNA: TGTGCCAGTAGTATGGGTAATCAGGAGGGCACTGAAGCTTTCTTT.

V gene TRBV14 combines with J gene TRBJ2-7, with 9 bases that match TRBD1. Germline V CDR1 and CDR2: SGHDN, FVKESK. The CDR3 length is 14 residues. Trimming at V came to 4 bases and at J to 0 bases, leaving 1 base not matched to a gene. In DNA form, the CDR3 reads TGTGCCAGCAGCCGGGACAGGGTCTCCTACGAGCAGTACTTC. Encoded protein: CASSRDRVSYEQYF. The variable domain in full, with the rest retrieved from reference TRBV14 and TRBJ2-7, is EAGVTQFPSHSVIEKGQTVTLRCDPISGHDNLYWYRRVMGKEIKFLLHFVKESKQDESGMPNNRFLAERTGGTYSTLKVQPAELEDSGVYFCASSRDRVSYEQYFGPGTRLTVT.

This clone was counted only a few times. This chain joins TRBV29-1 and TRBJ1-5, with D maybe TRBD1 (6 bases). The germline gives CDR1 SQVTM, CDR2 ANQGSEA. V shed 4 bases and J shed 0 bases, with 10 bases lying between them. This CDR3 region has 14 residues. The CDR3 sequence is CSVGTAYSNQPQHF. The DNA for the CDR3 is TGCAGCGTTGGGACAGCTTATAGCAATCAGCCCCAGCATTTT.

This clone was detected only once. The chain recombines TRBV29-1 with TRBJ2-2; 7 nucleotides match TRBD1. The junction had 8 bases not matched to a gene; V was cut back by 4 bases and J by 6 bases. The CDR3 is made up of 14 amino acids. Per the germline V gene, CDR1 is SQVTM and CDR2 is ANQGSEA. The CDR3 DNA reads TGCAGCGTTGGCCGGGACAGAAGGGCCGGGGAGCTGTTTTTT. Protein sequence: CSVGRDRRAGELFF.

The table lists this clone with a count of one. This sequence joins TRBV11-2 and TRBJ2-7; no clear D gene. The length of the CDR3 is 13 residues. CDR1 and CDR2 from the germline V gene are SGHAT and FQNNGV. V lost 2 bases and J 0 bases, leaving 5 bases between the germline ends. CDR3 DNA: TGTGCCAGCAGCTTACCCAGCTCCTACGAGCAGTACTTC. The encoded protein is CASSLPSSYEQYF.

The gene calls are TRBV15 and TRBJ2-1; 7 bases fit TRBD1. The CDR3 has 15 residues. Germline V gene sequence: CDR1 LNHNV, CDR2 YYDKDF (reference sequence). Trimming cost V 1 base and J 9 bases; bases outside gene matches: 9. CDR3 protein: CATSRVEGGESEQFF. The CDR3, as DNA: TGTGCCACCAGCAGAGTCGAAGGGGGCGAAAGTGAGCAGTTCTTC.

In nucleotides, the CDR3 is TGCGCCAGCAGCTTGCAGGGGCCCGAGCAGTACTTC. It is translated as CASSLQGPEQYF. V gene TRBV5-1 combines with J gene TRBJ2-7; the D gene is possibly TRBD1 (6 bases). In germline, CDR1 is SGHRS, CDR2 YFSETQ. The CDR3 is 12 amino acids. V was clipped by 1 base and J by 6 bases, with 8 bases between them.

The CDR3 sequence is CASSDRGETYEQYF. The DNA for the CDR3 is TGTGCCAGCAGCGACAGGGGGGAGACCTACGAGCAGTACTTC. This chain uses TRBV6-5 with TRBJ2-7; 9 nucleotides match TRBD1. Germline trimming cut 6 bases from V and 2 bases from J; bases unmatched to any gene: 5. The length of the CDR3 is 14 residues. Per the germline V gene, CDR1 is MNHEY and CDR2 is SVGAGI.

The V gene is TRBV28, the J gene TRBJ2-3; perhaps TRBD2 as D (6 bases). V was cut by 4 bases and J by 1 base, with 12 bases left in between. Germline CDR1 reads MDHEN; CDR2 reads SYDVKM. CDR3 length: 15 residues. CDR3 residues: CASSSGRGRTDTQYF. The CDR3 DNA reads as TGTGCCAGCAGTTCTGGGCGGGGACGCACAGATACGCAGTATTTT.

This rearrangement joins TRBV6-5 to TRBJ1-5; 9 nucleotides agree with TRBD1. Germline V CDR1 and CDR2: MNHEY, SVGAGI. V lost 6 bases, J lost 6 bases, and 6 bases stayed unmatched. The CDR3 has 14 amino acids. The CDR3 DNA reads TGTGCCAGCAGCCAACAGGGGGCCAGTCAGCCCCAGCATTTT. It yields the protein CASSQQGASQPQHF.

V and J are TRBV7-9 and TRBJ2-3; possible D gene TRBD2, 5 bases. The V gene lost 0 bases and the J gene lost 6 bases, with 13 bases spanning the gap. The CDR3 runs to 15 residues. Germline V gene sequence: CDR1 SEHNR, CDR2 FQNEAQ (reference sequence). The chain's CDR3 is CASSLAGATGDTQYF. The CDR3 bases are TGTGCCAGCAGCTTAGCGGGAGCAACCGGGGATACGCAGTATTTT.

The chain combines TRBV2 with TRBJ1-1; D not resolved. Trimming removed 6 bases from V and 0 bases from J, with 11 bases in between. Germline V gene sequence: CDR1 SNHLY, CDR2 FYNNEI. The CDR3 sequence is 14 residues long. The CDR3 sequence: CASSTRRMNTEAFF. The DNA of the CDR3 is TGTGCCAGCAGCACCAGGAGAATGAACACTGAAGCTTTCTTT.

V is TRBV5-1 and J is TRBJ1-1; no firm D call. The CDR3 spans 13 residues. CDR1 and CDR2 (germline): SGHRS, YFSETQ. Trimming cost V 6 bases and J 0 bases, with 9 bases left between them. CDR3 nucleotide sequence: TGCGCCAGCACTCTTAACATGAACACTGAAGCTTTCTTT. This translates into CASTLNMNTEAFF. The full variable domain, rest sourced from reference TRBV5-1 and TRBJ1-1, is KAGVTQTPRYLIKTRGQQVTLSCSPISGHRSVSWYQQTPGQGLQFLFEYFSETQRNKGNFPGRFSGRQFSNSRSEMNVSTLELGDSALYLCASTLNMNTEAFFGQGTRLTVV.

The V gene is TRBV4-3, the J gene TRBJ2-5; possibly TRBD2 for D (6 bases). V was cut by 4 bases and J by 0 bases, with 9 bases left in between. Germline CDR1 reads LGHNA; CDR2 reads YSLEER. This CDR3 has 14 residues. The CDR3 loop is CASSPSSDQETQYF. DNA of the CDR3: TGCGCCAGCAGCCCTTCTAGCGACCAAGAGACCCAGTACTTC.

The J gene is TRBJ2-7, the V gene TRBV14; 7 bases map to TRBD1. The V gene end was trimmed by 0 bases and the J gene end by 1 base; junction bases not matched to a gene: 15. CDR3 length equals 19 residues. Germline assignment: CDR1 SGHDN and CDR2 FVKESK. The CDR3 loop is CASSQDRIGRGQISYEQYF. The CDR3 nucleotides are TGTGCCAGCAGCCAAGACAGGATCGGTCGGGGACAGATATCCTACGAGCAGTACTTC.

This clone has only one observation. The gene calls are TRBV14 and TRBJ2-7, with D maybe TRBD1 (5 bases). This CDR3 contains 14 residues. Germline lookup yields CDR1 SGHDN and CDR2 FVKESK. Trimming cost V 3 bases and J 9 bases, with 18 bases left between them. The CDR3 protein is CASSQSLPAQGQYF. The CDR3, as DNA: TGTGCCAGCAGCCAGTCCCTTCCAGCTCAGGGGCAGTACTTC. Supplemented by reference TRBV14 and TRBJ2-7, the full variable domain reads EAGVTQFPSHSVIEKGQTVTLRCDPISGHDNLYWYRRVMGKEIKFLLHFVKESKQDESGMPNNRFLAERTGGTYSTLKVQPAELEDSGVYFCASSQSLPAQGQYFGPGTRLTVT.

Comments on this clone: Other nucleotide sequences in the sample specify the same CDR3. The rearrangement links TRBV6-5 to TRBJ1-1; 9 positions match TRBD1. With 4 bases clipped from V and 1 base from J, the junction kept 4 bases outside the gene matches. Germline CDR1 MNHEY, CDR2 SVGAGI. The CDR3 extends over 15 amino acids. CDR3 DNA: TGTGCCAGCAGTTCTCCGACAGGGGGGAACACTGAAGCTTTCTTT. Protein product: CASSSPTGGNTEAFF.